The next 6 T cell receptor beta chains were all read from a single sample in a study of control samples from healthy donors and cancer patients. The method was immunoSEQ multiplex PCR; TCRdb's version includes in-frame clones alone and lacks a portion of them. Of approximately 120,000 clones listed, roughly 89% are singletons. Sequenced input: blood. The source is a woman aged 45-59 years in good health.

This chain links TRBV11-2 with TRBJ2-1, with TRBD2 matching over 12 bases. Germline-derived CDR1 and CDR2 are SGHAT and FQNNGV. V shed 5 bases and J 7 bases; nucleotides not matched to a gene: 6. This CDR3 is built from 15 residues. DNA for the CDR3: TGTGCCAGCAGCCCGCGACTAGCGGGGGTAAATGAGCAGTTCTTC. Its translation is CASSPRLAGVNEQFF.

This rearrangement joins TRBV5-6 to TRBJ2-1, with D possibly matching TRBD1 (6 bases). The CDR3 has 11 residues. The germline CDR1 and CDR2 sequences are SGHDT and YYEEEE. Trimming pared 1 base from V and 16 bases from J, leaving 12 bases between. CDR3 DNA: TGTGCCAGCAGCTTGTGGGACAACGCCTTCTTC. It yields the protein CASSLWDNAFF.

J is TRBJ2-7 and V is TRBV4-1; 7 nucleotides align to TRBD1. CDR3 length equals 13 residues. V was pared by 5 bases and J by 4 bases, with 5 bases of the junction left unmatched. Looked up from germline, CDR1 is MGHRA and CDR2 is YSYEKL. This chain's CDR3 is CASSAGTDYEQYF. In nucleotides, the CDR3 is TGCGCCAGCAGCGCAGGGACAGATTACGAGCAGTACTTC.

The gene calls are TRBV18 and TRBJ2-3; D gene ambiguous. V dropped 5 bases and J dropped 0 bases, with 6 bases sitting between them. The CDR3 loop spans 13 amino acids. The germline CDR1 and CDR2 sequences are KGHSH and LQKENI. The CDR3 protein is CASSAPSTDTQYF. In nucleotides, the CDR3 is TGTGCCAGCTCAGCCCCTAGCACAGATACGCAGTATTTT.

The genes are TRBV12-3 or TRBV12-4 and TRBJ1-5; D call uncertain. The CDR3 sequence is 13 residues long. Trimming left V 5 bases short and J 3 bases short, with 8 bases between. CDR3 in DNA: TGTGCCAGCAGTACAAGGGCCAATCAGCCCCAGCATTTT. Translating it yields CASSTRANQPQHF.

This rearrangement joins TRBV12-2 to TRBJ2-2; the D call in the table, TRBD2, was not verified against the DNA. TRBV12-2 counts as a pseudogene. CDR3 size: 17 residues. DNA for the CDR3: TGTGCAAGTCGCTTACCGACCGGGTCTTCATACACCGGGGAGCTGTTTTTT. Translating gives CASRLPTGSSYTGELFF.